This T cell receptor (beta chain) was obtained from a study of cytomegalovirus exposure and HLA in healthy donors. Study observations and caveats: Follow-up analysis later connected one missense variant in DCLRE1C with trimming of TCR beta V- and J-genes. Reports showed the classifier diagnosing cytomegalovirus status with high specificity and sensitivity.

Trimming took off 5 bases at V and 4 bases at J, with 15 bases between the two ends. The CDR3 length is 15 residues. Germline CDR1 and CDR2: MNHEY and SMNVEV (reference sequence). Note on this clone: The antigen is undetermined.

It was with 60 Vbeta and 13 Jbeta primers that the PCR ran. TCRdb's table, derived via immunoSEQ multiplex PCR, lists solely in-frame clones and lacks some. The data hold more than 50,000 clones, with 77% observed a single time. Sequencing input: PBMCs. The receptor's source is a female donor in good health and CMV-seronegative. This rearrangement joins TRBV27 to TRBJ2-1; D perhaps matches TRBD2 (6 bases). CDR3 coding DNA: TGTGCCAGCAGTCTAGCTGGAGGGGTTTACAATGAGCAGTTCTTC. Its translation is CASSLAGGVYNEQFF.